One T cell receptor (beta chain) is described in this entry. Its antigen has not been determined. The sample holds no much larger clone one base away, and base qualities are not on file. This record belongs to a study of blood T cell repertoires in COVID-19 (TCRdb year 2020). About the study as a whole: The collaborator samples originated in the United States, Italy and Spain and spanned the acute and convalescent phases of COVID-19. HLA class I and class II types, where available, came from metadata supplied by the sample provider rather than from assay-based typing. The repertoires were made available in a free public database intended to serve as a resource for research on the immune response to SARS-CoV-2. The dataset comprised deeply sampled blood TCRbeta repertoires from subjects exposed to, actively infected with, or recovered from COVID-19. Nearly every sample came with metadata listing a de-identified subject ID, COVID-19 status, age in years and sex. The samples were drawn from the first 160 participants of the ongoing ImmuneRACE study and from 1,254 subjects provided by 6 global collaborators. The material from the prospective study consisted of cDNA or gDNA derived from T cells, B-cell-depleted T cells, or PBMCs. What the authors observed across the whole study: Clinical and demographic metadata were provided uncurated, with the amount varying by source and participant.

The CDR3, cysteine through phenylalanine, is 15 amino acids long. Solely the CDR3 DNA is kept, with 45 bases framed from the first base. V is cut back by 4 bases and J by 0 bases, with 6 bases in the junction unmatched. The germline V gene sets CDR1 to SNHLY and CDR2 to FYNNEI. Enrolling through a virtual design, the prospective study's participants ranged in age from roughly 18 to 90 years and lived across roughly 23 United States geographic areas. Cohort assignment in the prospective study relied on participant-reported clinical history from a screening survey and a study questionnaire. Recovered participants in ImmuneRACE Cohort 3 were defined by two consecutive negative NP/OP PCR tests, clearance by a healthcare professional, or resolution of symptoms. In the prospective study, mobile phlebotomists collected whole blood, serum and a nasopharyngeal or oropharyngeal swab from each participant. Participants in the prospective study had the option to provide additional blood draws and questionnaires over a 2-month period. Prospective study blood samples were shipped either frozen or at room temperature before DNA extraction.

TCRbeta CDR3 regions were amplified from genomic DNA using the immunoSEQ Assay, a bias-controlled multiplex PCR. The paper's data handling went like this. Within the assay, amplification of reference gene primers was used to estimate how many nucleated cells each sample contained. To quantify the absolute abundance of each unique TCRbeta CDR3 rearrangement, sequence reads were collapsed and filtered. For each sample, productive Simpson clonality was calculated by taking the square root of Simpson's diversity index across productive rearrangements. Not all clones reach the TCRdb copy of this immuneACCESS table, which keeps in-frame sequences only. Checked studies attribute under half of the gap to unresolved V genes and leave the rest unexplained. The V and J calls and the clone size are those of that table, but D and trimming were determined from the DNA. Across this sample there are about 380,000 clones, with 70% to 90% seen only once. Of the sample, 1.2% is held by the ten largest clones.

Source material: PBMCs or T cells enriched from blood (not recorded which). The V gene is TRBV2 and the J gene is TRBJ2-7, with 7 central nucleotides matching TRBD2. The receptor was isolated from a woman in her late teens or twenties who had recovered from COVID-19. The sequenced DNA: TGTGCCAGCAGTGGGGGAGGGTCATCCTCCTACGAGCAGTACTTC. It specifies CASSGGGSSSYEQYF.